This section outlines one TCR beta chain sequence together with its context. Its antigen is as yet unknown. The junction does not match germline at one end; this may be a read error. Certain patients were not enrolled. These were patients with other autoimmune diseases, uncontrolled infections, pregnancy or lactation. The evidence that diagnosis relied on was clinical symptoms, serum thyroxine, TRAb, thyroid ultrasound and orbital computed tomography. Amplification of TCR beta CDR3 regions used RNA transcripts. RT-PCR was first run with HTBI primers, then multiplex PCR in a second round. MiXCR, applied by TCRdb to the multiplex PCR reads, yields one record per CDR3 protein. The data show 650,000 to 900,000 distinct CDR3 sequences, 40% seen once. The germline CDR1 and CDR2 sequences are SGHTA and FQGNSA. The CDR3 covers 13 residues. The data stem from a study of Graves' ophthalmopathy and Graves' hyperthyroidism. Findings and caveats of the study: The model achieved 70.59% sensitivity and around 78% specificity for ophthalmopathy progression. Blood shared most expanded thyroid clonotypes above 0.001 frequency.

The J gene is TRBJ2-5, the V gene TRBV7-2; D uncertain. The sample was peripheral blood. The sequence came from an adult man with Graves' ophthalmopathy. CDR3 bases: TGTGCCGGCAGCTTATCTAGGAGAGAGACCCAGTACTTC. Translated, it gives CAGSLSRRETQYF.